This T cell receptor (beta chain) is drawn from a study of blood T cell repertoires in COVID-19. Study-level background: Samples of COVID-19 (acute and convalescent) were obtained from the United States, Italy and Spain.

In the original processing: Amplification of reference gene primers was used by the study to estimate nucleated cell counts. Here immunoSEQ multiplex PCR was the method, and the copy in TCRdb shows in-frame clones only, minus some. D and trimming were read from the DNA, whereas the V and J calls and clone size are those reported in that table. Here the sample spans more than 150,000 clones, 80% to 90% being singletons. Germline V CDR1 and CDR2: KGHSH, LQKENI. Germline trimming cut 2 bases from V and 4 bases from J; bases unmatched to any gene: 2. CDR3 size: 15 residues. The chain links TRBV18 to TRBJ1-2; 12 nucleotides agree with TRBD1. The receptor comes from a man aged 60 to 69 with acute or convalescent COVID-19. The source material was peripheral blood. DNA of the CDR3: TGTGCCAGCTCACCAGGGACAGGGGGCGTCTATGGCTACACCTTC. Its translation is CASSPGTGGVYGYTF.